The 7 T cell receptor beta chains listed next were all sequenced from one sample in a study of T cell repertoires in cytomegalovirus infection (dated by TCRdb to between 2018 and 2021). Read against the paper, the sample's treatment or condition label means: in vitro stimulation with specific CMV peptide epitopes to enrich CMV-specific T cells. No antigen has been assigned to these receptors. Instrument on record: Illumina HiSeq 1500. Using fastp at Q25 and MiXCR, TCRdb reprocessed the public reads and kept productive beta chains. Entries that share a CDR3 protein sequence are merged under the most common genes and DNA. The sample has approximately 770,000 distinct CDR3 sequences on record, 25% to 35% of them singletons. The biggest ten clones account for around 13% of the sample. Here the sequenced sample was cultured CD8+ T cells from PBMCs, taken from culture after CMV antigen stimulation. These TCRs come from a human donor in good health (CMV status not recorded). Some clones in this sample may be carry-over from other donors' samples.

The rearrangement joins TRBV7-9 to TRBJ1-2; 7 bases align to TRBD1. CDR1 SEHNR and CDR2 FQNEAQ come from the germline V gene (reference sequence). The CDR3 loop spans 13 amino acids. Losses at the gene ends were 8 bases for V and 4 bases for J; bases not matched to a gene: 7. The CDR3 coding sequence is TGTGCCAGCGCACCAACAGGGGCCTATGGCTACACCTTC. Its translation: CASAPTGAYGYTF.

This clonotype has a handful of counts. The rearrangement joins TRBV6-1 to TRBJ1-1; 7 bases are a match to TRBD1. Per germline, CDR1 MNHNS and CDR2 SASEGT. The CDR3 is 16 amino acids. V lost 8 bases, J lost 4 bases, and 16 bases stayed unmatched. The CDR3 is CASPRWPAGGRTEAFF. The CDR3 region has the DNA TGTGCCAGCCCAAGATGGCCGGCAGGGGGGCGCACTGAAGCTTTCTTT.

Remarks on this clonotype: A single base separates this from a much larger clone, so it may be a read error. V gene TRBV7-2 combines with J gene TRBJ2-5; D may be TRBD2 (6 bases). This CDR3 spans 14 amino acids. V shed 7 bases and J shed 5 bases, with 17 bases lying between them. Looked up from germline, CDR1 is SGHTA and CDR2 is FQGNSA. The CDR3 nucleotides read TGTGCCAGCAACATCCCGGGGGAAAGCGAGACCCAGTACTTC. Translated, it gives CASNIPGESETQYF. Together with reference TRBV7-2 and TRBJ2-5, the CDR3 gives the full variable domain: GAGVSQSPSNKVTEKGKDVELRCDPISGHTALYWYRQSLGQGLEFLIYFQGNSAPDKSGLPSDRFSAERTGGSVSTLTIQRTQQEDSAVYLCASNIPGESETQYFGPGTRLLVL.

V usage is TRBV5-6 and J usage is TRBJ1-5; unclear D gene. The CDR3 has 12 amino acids. Trimming removed 1 base from V and 7 bases from J, with 6 bases in between. Germline V gene lookup returns CDR1 SGHDT and CDR2 YYEEEE. The CDR3 sequence is CASSLQDQPQHF. CDR3 DNA sequence: TGTGCCAGCAGCTTGCAAGACCAGCCCCAGCATTTT.

The chain couples TRBV7-2 to TRBJ2-5; 8 bases agree with TRBD2. CDR1 and CDR2 (germline): SGHTA, FQGNSA. J gave up 5 bases and V 1 base, and 12 bases lay outside the gene matches. This CDR3 spans 17 amino acids. Written as DNA, the CDR3 is TGTGCCAGCAGCTTAGGTCAAAAGGGAGTAGCGGGGGAGACCCAGTACTTC. It is translated as CASSLGQKGVAGETQYF.

There are a few counts of this clonotype. V gene TRBV28 combines with J gene TRBJ2-1; possible D gene TRBD1, 6 bases. CDR3 size: 14 residues. Trimming took off 6 bases at V and 10 bases at J, with 19 bases between the two ends. Germline assignment: CDR1 MDHEN and CDR2 SYDVKM. CDR3 bases: TGTGCCAGCAGAATAAAACAGGGTAGGAGGGAGCAGTTCTTC. Encoded protein: CASRIKQGRREQFF.

About this clonotype itself: A clone one base away is much larger, so this may be a read error. This sequence joins TRBV7-6 and TRBJ2-1; a weak D match, TRBD2 (7 bases). The CDR3 extends over 14 amino acids. CDR1 SGHVS and CDR2 FNYEAQ come from the germline V gene. V was shortened by 9 bases and J by 10 bases, with 22 bases between the two germline ends. CDR3 protein: CARAPTGGSDEQFF. The CDR3 DNA reads TGTGCCAGGGCTCCCACGGGGGGCTCAGACGAGCAGTTCTTC.